These T cell receptor beta chains were read from a single sample in a study of blood T cell repertoires in COVID-19. The assay was immunoSEQ multiplex PCR, and TCRdb's table has in-frame clones only and misses some. The data show some 130,000 clones, with roughly four fifths seen just once and 9.5% to 14% held by the top ten. The sequenced material came from peripheral blood. These TCRs come from a human donor in a cohort sampled during active COVID-19. Both conserved end residues are part of each CDR3. The order of the fields is J gene, D gene, V gene, CDR3 length, clone size, CDR3 protein, CDR3 DNA. The D gene is left open where the match is weak. Size is stated for part of the rows, as once, few or many counts, or as a class when the clone is expanded.

j_call: TRBJ1-2; d_call: .; v_call: TRBV5-4; cdr3_length: 13; clone_size: .; cdr3_aa: CASSLRGNYGYTF; cdr3_nt: TGTGCCAGCAGCTTAAGGGGAAATTATGGCTACACCTTC
j_call: TRBJ2-5; d_call: .; v_call: TRBV6-6; cdr3_length: 14; clone_size: .; cdr3_aa: CASSYSSREETQYF; cdr3_nt: TGTGCCAGCAGTTACTCGTCCAGGGAAGAGACCCAGTACTTC
j_call: TRBJ1-2; d_call: .; v_call: TRBV3-1/TRBV3-2; cdr3_length: 12; clone_size: .; cdr3_aa: CASSQRLYGYTF; cdr3_nt: TGTGCCAGCAGCCAGAGACTCTATGGCTACACCTTC
j_call: TRBJ2-3; d_call: .; v_call: TRBV5-4; cdr3_length: 16; clone_size: .; cdr3_aa: CASSLGRNRNTDTQYF; cdr3_nt: TGTGCCAGCAGCCTCGGGAGAAACCGGAACACAGATACGCAGTATTTT
j_call: TRBJ1-2; d_call: TRBD1; v_call: TRBV5-6; cdr3_length: 14; clone_size: .; cdr3_aa: CASSFLDRERGYTF; cdr3_nt: TGTGCCAGCAGCTTTCTGGACAGGGAGCGTGGCTACACCTTC
j_call: TRBJ1-5; d_call: TRBD1; v_call: TRBV2; cdr3_length: 14; clone_size: .; cdr3_aa: CASRDRGSNQPQHF; cdr3_nt: TGTGCCAGCAGAGACAGGGGAAGCAATCAGCCCCAGCATTTT
j_call: TRBJ2-2; d_call: .; v_call: TRBV19; cdr3_length: 17; clone_size: .; cdr3_aa: CASSISSGVGSDGELFF; cdr3_nt: TGTGCCAGTAGTATAAGCTCGGGGGTGGGCTCGGATGGGGAGCTGTTTTTT
j_call: TRBJ1-5; d_call: .; v_call: TRBV5-8; cdr3_length: 18; clone_size: .; cdr3_aa: CASSSAGTNSWGNQPQHF; cdr3_nt: TGTGCCAGCAGCTCCGCCGGGACAAACTCTTGGGGCAATCAGCCCCAGCATTTT
j_call: TRBJ2-1; d_call: .; v_call: TRBV3-1/TRBV3-2; cdr3_length: 14; clone_size: .; cdr3_aa: CASTRRGADNEQFF; cdr3_nt: TGTGCCAGCACCCGACGGGGGGCAGATAATGAGCAGTTCTTC
j_call: TRBJ2-1; d_call: TRBD1; v_call: TRBV9; cdr3_length: 19; clone_size: .; cdr3_aa: CASSLSGTVSGIGYNEQFF; cdr3_nt: TGTGCCAGCAGCCTTAGTGGGACAGTATCCGGAATAGGGTACAATGAGCAGTTCTTC
j_call: TRBJ1-2; d_call: .; v_call: TRBV28; cdr3_length: 14; clone_size: .; cdr3_aa: CASSPGAGARGYTF; cdr3_nt: TGTGCCAGCAGCCCGGGGGCGGGGGCGCGGGGCTACACCTTC
j_call: TRBJ2-3; d_call: .; v_call: TRBV24-1; cdr3_length: 15; clone_size: .; cdr3_aa: CATSDPRGSTDTQYF; cdr3_nt: TGTGCCACCAGTGACCCCCGGGGGAGCACAGATACGCAGTATTTT
j_call: TRBJ2-2; d_call: TRBD1; v_call: TRBV19; cdr3_length: 16; clone_size: few; cdr3_aa: CASRGDRTGNTGELFF; cdr3_nt: TGTGCCAGTAGAGGCGACCGGACAGGGAACACCGGGGAGCTGTTTTTT
j_call: TRBJ2-5; d_call: TRBD1; v_call: TRBV4-2; cdr3_length: 14; clone_size: .; cdr3_aa: CASTRSRGRETQYF; cdr3_nt: TGTGCCAGCACTCGCAGCAGGGGGCGGGAGACCCAGTACTTC
j_call: TRBJ1-1; d_call: .; v_call: TRBV7-9; cdr3_length: 15; clone_size: .; cdr3_aa: CASSPLGGGSPKAFF; cdr3_nt: TGTGCCAGCAGCCCCCTGGGGGGGGGCAGCCCGAAAGCTTTCTTT
j_call: TRBJ1-6; d_call: .; v_call: TRBV6-5; cdr3_length: 13; clone_size: .; cdr3_aa: CASSYDSNSPLHF; cdr3_nt: TGTGCCAGCAGTTACGACAGTAATTCACCCCTCCACTTT
j_call: TRBJ1-2; d_call: TRBD1; v_call: TRBV7-9; cdr3_length: 14; clone_size: .; cdr3_aa: CASSPGDRDYGYTF; cdr3_nt: TGTGCCAGCAGCCCGGGGGACAGGGACTATGGCTACACCTTC
j_call: TRBJ2-5; d_call: TRBD1; v_call: TRBV25-1; cdr3_length: 14; clone_size: .; cdr3_aa: CASSGFRGRETQYF; cdr3_nt: TGTGCCAGCAGTGGCTTCAGGGGGCGAGAGACCCAGTACTTC
j_call: TRBJ2-7; d_call: TRBD1; v_call: TRBV5-4; cdr3_length: 15; clone_size: .; cdr3_aa: CASSLAGGSPYEQYF; cdr3_nt: TGTGCCAGCAGCTTGGCAGGGGGCTCCCCCTACGAGCAGTACTTC
j_call: TRBJ2-7; d_call: TRBD1; v_call: TRBV28; cdr3_length: 14; clone_size: .; cdr3_aa: CASSFNRGPYEQYF; cdr3_nt: TGTGCCAGCAGCTTTAACAGGGGGCCCTACGAGCAGTACTTC
j_call: TRBJ1-2; d_call: TRBD1; v_call: TRBV6-4; cdr3_length: 14; clone_size: .; cdr3_aa: CASSEGQGVGGYTF; cdr3_nt: TGTGCCAGCAGTGAGGGACAGGGGGTTGGAGGCTACACCTTC
j_call: TRBJ1-4; d_call: .; v_call: TRBV2; cdr3_length: 15; clone_size: .; cdr3_aa: CASVREIATNEKLFF; cdr3_nt: TGTGCCAGCGTGAGGGAGATCGCAACTAATGAAAAACTGTTTTTT
j_call: TRBJ2-5; d_call: TRBD1; v_call: TRBV5-6; cdr3_length: 16; clone_size: .; cdr3_aa: CASSLEAGGVSGTQYF; cdr3_nt: TGTGCCAGCAGCTTGGAGGCAGGGGGTGTGTCGGGTACCCAGTACTTC
j_call: TRBJ2-7; d_call: TRBD1; v_call: TRBV5-1; cdr3_length: 15; clone_size: .; cdr3_aa: CASSVTGGSFVEQYF; cdr3_nt: TGCGCCAGCAGCGTAACAGGGGGAAGTTTCGTCGAGCAGTACTTC
j_call: TRBJ2-2; d_call: TRBD1; v_call: TRBV25-1; cdr3_length: 15; clone_size: .; cdr3_aa: CASSYRTGITGELFF; cdr3_nt: TGTGCCAGCAGCTATAGGACAGGGATCACCGGGGAGCTGTTTTTT
j_call: TRBJ1-2; d_call: TRBD1; v_call: TRBV3-1/TRBV3-2; cdr3_length: 14; clone_size: .; cdr3_aa: CASSHQTGNDGYTF; cdr3_nt: TGTGCCAGCAGCCATCAGACAGGGAACGATGGCTACACCTTC
j_call: TRBJ1-1; d_call: TRBD1; v_call: TRBV2; cdr3_length: 14; clone_size: .; cdr3_aa: CASSAGTGFHSAFF; cdr3_nt: TGTGCCAGCAGCGCCGGGACAGGGTTTCATTCGGCTTTCTTT
j_call: TRBJ2-3; d_call: .; v_call: TRBV7-9; cdr3_length: 14; clone_size: .; cdr3_aa: CASSPFDATDTQYF; cdr3_nt: TGTGCCAGCAGCCCCTTCGATGCGACAGATACGCAGTATTTT
j_call: TRBJ1-4; d_call: .; v_call: TRBV7-9; cdr3_length: 15; clone_size: .; cdr3_aa: CASSLGGGSNEKLFF; cdr3_nt: TGTGCCAGCAGCTTAGGTGGTGGGAGTAATGAAAAACTGTTTTTT
j_call: TRBJ2-3; d_call: TRBD1; v_call: TRBV6-6; cdr3_length: 15; clone_size: .; cdr3_aa: CASRKGTATTDTQYF; cdr3_nt: TGTGCCAGCAGGAAAGGGACAGCTACTACAGATACGCAGTATTTT
j_call: TRBJ2-5; d_call: .; v_call: TRBV7-3; cdr3_length: 15; clone_size: .; cdr3_aa: CASSLTGVVQETQYF; cdr3_nt: TGTGCCAGCAGCTTAACCGGAGTAGTTCAAGAGACCCAGTACTTC
j_call: TRBJ1-2; d_call: TRBD1; v_call: TRBV5-1; cdr3_length: 16; clone_size: .; cdr3_aa: CASSPIQPRQGGGYTF; cdr3_nt: TGCGCCAGCAGCCCAATTCAACCTCGACAGGGGGGAGGCTACACCTTC
j_call: TRBJ2-3; d_call: TRBD1; v_call: TRBV5-8; cdr3_length: 15; clone_size: .; cdr3_aa: CASSLRQGPTDTQYF; cdr3_nt: TGTGCCAGCAGCCTTCGACAGGGGCCCACAGATACGCAGTATTTT
j_call: TRBJ1-2; d_call: TRBD1; v_call: TRBV7-9; cdr3_length: 15; clone_size: .; cdr3_aa: CASSFGQGKNYGYTF; cdr3_nt: TGTGCCAGCAGCTTCGGACAGGGAAAAAACTATGGCTACACCTTC
j_call: TRBJ1-2; d_call: .; v_call: TRBV5-6; cdr3_length: 12; clone_size: .; cdr3_aa: CASSWTVGGYTF; cdr3_nt: TGTGCCAGCAGCTGGACAGTGGGGGGCTACACCTTC
j_call: TRBJ2-2; d_call: .; v_call: TRBV19; cdr3_length: 13; clone_size: .; cdr3_aa: CASSPNLYRELFF; cdr3_nt: TGTGCCAGTAGTCCCAACCTCTATCGGGAGCTGTTTTTT
j_call: TRBJ2-3; d_call: TRBD2; v_call: TRBV6-2/TRBV6-3; cdr3_length: 17; clone_size: .; cdr3_aa: CASSYGASGGYTDTQYF; cdr3_nt: TGTGCCAGCAGTTACGGGGCTAGCGGGGGATACACAGATACGCAGTATTTT
j_call: TRBJ1-4; d_call: TRBD1; v_call: TRBV11-2; cdr3_length: 18; clone_size: .; cdr3_aa: CASSFLGQGGATNEKLFF; cdr3_nt: TGTGCCAGCAGCTTCCTGGGACAGGGAGGCGCAACTAATGAAAAACTGTTTTTT
j_call: TRBJ1-5; d_call: .; v_call: TRBV6-5; cdr3_length: 14; clone_size: .; cdr3_aa: CASRQNTRDQPQHF; cdr3_nt: TGTGCCAGCAGACAGAACACGAGAGATCAGCCCCAGCATTTT
j_call: TRBJ2-7; d_call: .; v_call: TRBV6-1; cdr3_length: 13; clone_size: .; cdr3_aa: CASSEPFLGEQYF; cdr3_nt: TGTGCCAGCAGTGAACCCTTCCTAGGCGAGCAGTACTTC
j_call: TRBJ2-2; d_call: TRBD2; v_call: TRBV3-1/TRBV3-2; cdr3_length: 18; clone_size: .; cdr3_aa: CASSPYYSGVSHTGELFF; cdr3_nt: TGTGCCAGCAGCCCCTACTATAGCGGGGTTAGTCACACCGGGGAGCTGTTTTTT
j_call: TRBJ2-1; d_call: TRBD2; v_call: TRBV7-9; cdr3_length: 17; clone_size: few; cdr3_aa: CASSSNLAGGGYNEQFF; cdr3_nt: TGTGCCAGCAGCTCAAACTTAGCGGGGGGAGGTTACAATGAGCAGTTCTTC
j_call: TRBJ2-2; d_call: .; v_call: TRBV12-3/TRBV12-4; cdr3_length: 13; clone_size: .; cdr3_aa: CASATPNTGELFF; cdr3_nt: TGTGCCAGCGCCACACCGAACACCGGGGAGCTGTTTTTT
j_call: TRBJ1-1; d_call: TRBD1; v_call: TRBV5-6; cdr3_length: 15; clone_size: .; cdr3_aa: CASSLGAGQATEAFF; cdr3_nt: TGTGCCAGCAGCTTGGGGGCCGGACAGGCCACTGAAGCTTTCTTT
j_call: TRBJ2-3; d_call: TRBD1; v_call: TRBV27; cdr3_length: 15; clone_size: .; cdr3_aa: CASSRTGAPTDTQYF; cdr3_nt: TGTGCCAGCAGTCGAACAGGGGCCCCGACGGATACGCAGTATTTT
j_call: TRBJ2-4; d_call: .; v_call: TRBV6-5; cdr3_length: 14; clone_size: .; cdr3_aa: CASSPRTTKNIQYF; cdr3_nt: TGTGCCAGCAGTCCCCGGACAACCAAAAACATTCAGTACTTC
j_call: TRBJ1-2; d_call: .; v_call: TRBV6-6; cdr3_length: 14; clone_size: .; cdr3_aa: CASRGAALNYGYTF; cdr3_nt: TGTGCCAGCCGGGGGGCCGCACTTAACTATGGCTACACCTTC
j_call: TRBJ1-5; d_call: .; v_call: TRBV6-2/TRBV6-3; cdr3_length: 14; clone_size: once; cdr3_aa: CASSTYSRNQPQHF; cdr3_nt: TGTGCCAGCAGTACTTACTCGCGCAATCAGCCCCAGCATTTT
j_call: TRBJ2-4; d_call: .; v_call: TRBV6-5; cdr3_length: 14; clone_size: .; cdr3_aa: CASSYGRGQNIQYF; cdr3_nt: TGTGCCAGCAGTTACGGGCGGGGGCAAAACATTCAGTACTTC
j_call: TRBJ2-3; d_call: TRBD2; v_call: TRBV28; cdr3_length: 16; clone_size: .; cdr3_aa: CASSRRLAGGTDTQYF; cdr3_nt: TGTGCCAGCAGCCGAAGACTAGCGGGGGGCACAGATACGCAGTATTTT
j_call: TRBJ2-2; d_call: TRBD2; v_call: TRBV14; cdr3_length: 16; clone_size: .; cdr3_aa: CASSQVAGGPTGELFF; cdr3_nt: TGTGCCAGCAGCCAAGTAGCGGGGGGACCCACCGGGGAGCTGTTTTTT
j_call: TRBJ2-2; d_call: TRBD1; v_call: TRBV6-6; cdr3_length: 15; clone_size: .; cdr3_aa: CASRRDSANTGELFF; cdr3_nt: TGTGCCAGCAGAAGGGACAGCGCGAACACCGGGGAGCTGTTTTTT
j_call: TRBJ1-1; d_call: TRBD1; v_call: TRBV3-1/TRBV3-2; cdr3_length: 16; clone_size: .; cdr3_aa: CASSQSHQGVWTEAFF; cdr3_nt: TGTGCCAGCAGCCAATCGCATCAGGGGGTGTGGACTGAAGCTTTCTTT